This T cell receptor beta chain was observed in a study of shared clonotypes between healthy human individuals. General study results and limits: Generally, estimated richness proved larger in naive subsets than it did in memory subsets.

This clone was detected a few times. Antigen unknown. Different DNA sequences within this sample yield the same CDR3. Data came from immunoSEQ multiplex PCR; TCRdb stores just in-frame clones and leaves some out. The sample carries 950,000 to 1,100,000 clones, approximately 78% recorded once. This CDR3 is 14 amino acids long. With 1 base removed from V and 8 bases from J, the gap between germline ends came to 11 bases. Germline V gene data show CDR1 as LNHDA and CDR2 as SQIVND (reference sequence). Sequenced input: memory CD4+ T cells from PBMCs. The subset denotes: CD45RA-negative fraction. The TCR was taken from a man aged 18 to 35 in good health. Some clones in this sample may be carry-over from other donors' samples. This chain connects TRBV19 to TRBJ1-4; D is ambiguous. The CDR3 nucleotides are TGTGCCAGTAGTATAGGGGTTTCTGAAGAAAAACTGTTTTTT. This encodes CASSIGVSEEKLFF.